The 13 T cell receptor beta chains given below trace back to one sample, sequenced in a study of post-analysis software for immune sequencing data. Regarding the study as a whole: Compared with controls, patients had more of about 5 TRBV segments, including TRBV5-6, TRBV5-1 and TRBV20-1.

Which antigens these TCRs recognize remains unknown. Presence of unique molecular identifiers characterized the TCR beta cDNA libraries. Using its own MiXCR run on the PCR reads, TCRdb lists one record per CDR3 protein. Among approximately 630,000 distinct CDR3 sequences listed, 55% to 60% were seen once. Sequencing was done on a sample of blood. The receptors derive from a girl aged 2 to 9 with multiple sclerosis.

The chain uses TRBV4-1 and TRBJ1-2; tentative D call: TRBD1 (6 bases). Deletions cut 0 bases from V and 3 bases from J, with 11 bases between. CDR1 and CDR2 from the germline V gene are MGHRA and YSYEKL. The CDR3 covers 15 residues. In DNA form, the CDR3 reads TGCGCCAGCAGCCAAGATCCCCACAGGGACTATGGCTACACCTTC. Translation: CASSQDPHRDYGYTF.

The chain recombines TRBV2 with TRBJ2-5, with 10 bases identical to TRBD2. Looked up from germline, CDR1 is SNHLY and CDR2 is FYNNEI. The V gene end was trimmed by 11 bases and the J gene end by 5 bases; junction bases not matched to a gene: 8. The CDR3 is 13 residues long. The CDR3 loop reads CAGSSGSYETQYF. The DNA of the CDR3 is TGTGCCGGGTCTAGCGGGAGTTATGAGACCCAGTACTTC.

V usage is TRBV6-5 and J usage is TRBJ2-1; 9 nucleotides agree with TRBD1. V shed 2 bases, J shed 7 bases, and the junction held 6 bases outside the gene matches. From germline, CDR1 is MNHEY and CDR2 SVGAGI. The CDR3 has 15 residues. CDR3 coding DNA: TGTGCCAGCAGTTACCGTGGACAGGGGTATAATGAGCAGTTCTTC. It codes for CASSYRGQGYNEQFF.

This clonotype has more than one count but fewer than ten. The chain carries TRBV7-2 and TRBJ2-1, with D perhaps TRBD2 (5 bases). This CDR3 is 15 amino acids long. Between the trimmed V and J ends, which lost 5 bases and 3 bases, there was a span of 14 bases. CDR1 is SGHTA and CDR2 is FQGNSA in the germline V gene. As DNA, the CDR3 is TGTGCCAGCAGCCCCATGAGCGGTGGCTACAATGAGCAGTTCTTC. Protein product: CASSPMSGGYNEQFF.

This sequence joins TRBV20-1 and TRBJ2-7; D gene unclear. Trimming pared 2 bases from V and 1 base from J, leaving 12 bases between. The CDR3 runs to 14 residues. Germline V gene lookup returns CDR1 DFQATT and CDR2 SNEGSKA (reference sequence). The chain's CDR3 is CSARRPRSSYEQYF. DNA for the CDR3: TGCAGTGCTAGAAGACCTCGAAGTTCCTACGAGCAGTACTTC.

The chain joins TRBV4-2 to TRBJ2-5; 14 nucleotides match TRBD2. Looked up from germline, CDR1 is LGHNA and CDR2 is YNFKEQ. V lost 1 base, J lost 5 bases, and 6 bases stayed unmatched. This CDR3 spans 17 amino acids. CDR3 sequence reads: CASSQVPGLAGEETQYF. The CDR3 DNA reads as TGTGCCAGCAGCCAAGTTCCGGGACTAGCGGGAGAGGAGACCCAGTACTTC.

This chain joins TRBV20-1 and TRBJ1-5, with TRBD1 matching 7 bases. The germline V gene has CDR1 DFQATT and CDR2 SNEGSKA (reference sequence). The trim removed 6 bases at V and 9 bases at J, leaving 8 bases unmatched. The CDR3 consists of 12 residues. CDR3 nucleotides: TGCAGTGCCTTGACAGGGCCAGGGCCCCAGCATTTT. Its protein product is CSALTGPGPQHF.

The chain uses TRBV5-1 and TRBJ2-1; the match to TRBD2 covers 8 bases. Germline trimming cut 2 bases from V and 5 bases from J; bases unmatched to any gene: 6. CDR3 length equals 15 residues. Germline loops: CDR1 SGHRS, CDR2 YFSETQ. CDR3 residues: CASSFTTSGDNEQFF. The CDR3 region has the DNA TGCGCCAGCAGCTTTACTACTAGCGGCGACAATGAGCAGTTCTTC. Looking up the rest from reference TRBV5-1 and TRBJ2-1 gives the full variable domain: KAGVTQTPRYLIKTRGQQVTLSCSPISGHRSVSWYQQTPGQGLQFLFEYFSETQRNKGNFPGRFSGRQFSNSRSEMNVSTLELGDSALYLCASSFTTSGDNEQFFGPGTRLTVL.

This sequence joins TRBV19 and TRBJ2-5, with a possible D match to TRBD1 (6 bases). Germline V gives CDR1 LNHDA, CDR2 SQIVND (reference sequence). The CDR3 is 15 amino acids. The V gene lost 4 bases and the J gene lost 5 bases, with 17 bases spanning the gap. The CDR3: CASSRSGSGEETQYF. The CDR3 coding sequence is TGTGCCAGTAGTAGATCTGGGTCAGGGGAGGAGACCCAGTACTTC.

The sample holds a few counts of this clonotype. The chain combines TRBV30 with TRBJ2-1; TRBD2 might be the D (5 bases). The germline gives CDR1 GTSNPN, CDR2 SVGIG (reference sequence). The V gene lost 0 bases and the J gene lost 7 bases, with 10 bases spanning the gap. The CDR3 has 13 residues. For the CDR3, the DNA is TGTGCCTGGAGTGTACGAGGGTGGAATGAGCAGTTCTTC. Amino acids: CAWSVRGWNEQFF.

About this clonotype: At one of its ends the junction is not consistent with the germline gene, which may arise from a read error. The chain combines TRBV12-3 or TRBV12-4 with TRBJ2-1, with a tentative D call TRBD1 (7 bases). The length of the CDR3 is 15 residues. The DNA of the CDR3 is TGTGCCGGAAGTAGTGCGGGACAGTCCTTCAATGAGCAGTTCTTC. Translated, it gives CAGSSAGQSFNEQFF.

This clonotype was observed a few times. The V call is TRBV10-2, the J call TRBJ2-1; 15 nucleotides match TRBD2. CDR1 is WSHSY and CDR2 is SAAADI in the germline V gene. The CDR3 consists of 14 residues. Germline trimming cut 7 bases from V and 10 bases from J; bases unmatched to any gene: 5. The DNA of the CDR3 is TGCGCCAGCAACGGACTAGCGGGGGGGACGGAGCAGTTCTTC. Amino acids: CASNGLAGGTEQFF.

CDR3 sequence (DNA): TGTGCCAGCAGCGTAGCGGACGGCCGGATCAACACCTTC. This translates into CASSVADGRINTF. The gene calls are TRBV9 and TRBJ1-2; D not certain. Trimming removed 0 bases at V and 12 bases at J, with 15 bases between. CDR1 SGDLS and CDR2 YYNGEE come from the germline V gene. The CDR3 contains 13 residues.